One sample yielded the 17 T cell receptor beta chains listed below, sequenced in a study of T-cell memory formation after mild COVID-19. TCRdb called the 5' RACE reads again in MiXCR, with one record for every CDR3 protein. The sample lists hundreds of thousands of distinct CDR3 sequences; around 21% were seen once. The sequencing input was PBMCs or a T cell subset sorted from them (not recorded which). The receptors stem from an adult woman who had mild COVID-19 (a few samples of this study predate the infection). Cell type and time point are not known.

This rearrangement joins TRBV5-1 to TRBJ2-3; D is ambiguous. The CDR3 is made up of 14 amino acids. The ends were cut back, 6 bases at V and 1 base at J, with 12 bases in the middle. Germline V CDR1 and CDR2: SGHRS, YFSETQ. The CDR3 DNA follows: TGCGCCAGCACCGACACGGCGGGCACAGATACGCAGTATTTT. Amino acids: CASTDTAGTDTQYF.

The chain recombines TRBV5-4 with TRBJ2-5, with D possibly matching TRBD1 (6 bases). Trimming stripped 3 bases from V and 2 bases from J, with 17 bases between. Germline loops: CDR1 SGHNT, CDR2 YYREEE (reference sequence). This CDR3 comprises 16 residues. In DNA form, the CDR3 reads TGTGCCAGCAGCTCCCCCCTCAGGGGTTCACAAGAGACCCAGTACTTC. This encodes CASSSPLRGSQETQYF.

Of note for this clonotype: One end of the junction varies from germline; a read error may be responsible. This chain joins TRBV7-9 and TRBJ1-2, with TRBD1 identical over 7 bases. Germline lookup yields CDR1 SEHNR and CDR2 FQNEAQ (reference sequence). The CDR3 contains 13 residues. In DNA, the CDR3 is TGTGCCAGCAACTTACCATCAGGGGGTGGCTACACCTTC. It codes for CASNLPSGGGYTF.

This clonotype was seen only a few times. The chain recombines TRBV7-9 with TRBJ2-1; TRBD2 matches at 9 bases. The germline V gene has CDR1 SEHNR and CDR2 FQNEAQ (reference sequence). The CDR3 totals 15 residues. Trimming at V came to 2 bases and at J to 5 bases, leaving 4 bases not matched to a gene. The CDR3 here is CASSLFSSGDNEQFF. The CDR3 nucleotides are TGTGCCAGCAGCTTATTTTCTAGCGGGGACAATGAGCAGTTCTTC.

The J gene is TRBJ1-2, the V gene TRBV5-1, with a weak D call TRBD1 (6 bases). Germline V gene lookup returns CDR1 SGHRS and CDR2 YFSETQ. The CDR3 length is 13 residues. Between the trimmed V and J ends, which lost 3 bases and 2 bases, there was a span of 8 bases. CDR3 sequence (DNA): TGCGCCAGCAGCTGGGACAAAAACTATGGCTACACCTTC. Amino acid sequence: CASSWDKNYGYTF.

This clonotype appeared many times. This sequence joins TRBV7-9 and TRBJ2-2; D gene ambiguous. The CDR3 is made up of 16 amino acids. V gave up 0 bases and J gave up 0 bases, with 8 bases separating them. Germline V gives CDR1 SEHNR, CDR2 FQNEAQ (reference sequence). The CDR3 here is CASSLALGANTGELFF. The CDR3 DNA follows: TGTGCCAGCAGCTTAGCGCTCGGAGCGAACACCGGGGAGCTGTTTTTT.

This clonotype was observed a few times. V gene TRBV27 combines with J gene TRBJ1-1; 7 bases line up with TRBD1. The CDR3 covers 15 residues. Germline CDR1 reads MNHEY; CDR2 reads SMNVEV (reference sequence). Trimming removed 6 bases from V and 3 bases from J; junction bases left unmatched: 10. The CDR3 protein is CASRVQGPRDTEAFF. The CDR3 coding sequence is TGTGCCAGCAGGGTACAGGGGCCCCGTGACACTGAAGCTTTCTTT.

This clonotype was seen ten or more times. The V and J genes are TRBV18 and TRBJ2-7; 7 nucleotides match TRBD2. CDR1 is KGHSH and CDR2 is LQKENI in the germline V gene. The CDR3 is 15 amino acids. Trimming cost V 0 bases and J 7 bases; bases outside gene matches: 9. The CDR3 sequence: CASSPPESGAREQYF. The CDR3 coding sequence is TGTGCCAGCTCACCACCGGAAAGCGGGGCGCGAGAGCAGTACTTC.

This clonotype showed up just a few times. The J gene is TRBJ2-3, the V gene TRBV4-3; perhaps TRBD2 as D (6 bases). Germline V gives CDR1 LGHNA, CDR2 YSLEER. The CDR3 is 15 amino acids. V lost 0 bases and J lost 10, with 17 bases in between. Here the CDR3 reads CASSQDLGGGRAQYF. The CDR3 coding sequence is TGCGCCAGCAGCCAAGATCTGGGAGGTGGGAGAGCGCAGTATTTT.

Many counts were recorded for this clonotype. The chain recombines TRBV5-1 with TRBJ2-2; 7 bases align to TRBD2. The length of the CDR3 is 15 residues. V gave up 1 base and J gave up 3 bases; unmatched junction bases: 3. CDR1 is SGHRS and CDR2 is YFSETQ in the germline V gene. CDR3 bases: TGCGCCAGCAGCTTGAGCCTAGCGGACACCGGGGAGCTGTTTTTT. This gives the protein CASSLSLADTGELFF.

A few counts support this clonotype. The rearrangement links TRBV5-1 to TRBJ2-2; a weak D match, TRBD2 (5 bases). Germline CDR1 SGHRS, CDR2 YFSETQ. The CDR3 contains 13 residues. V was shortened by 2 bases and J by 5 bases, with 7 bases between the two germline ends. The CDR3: CASSFRETGELFF. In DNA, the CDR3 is TGCGCCAGCAGCTTTAGGGAGACCGGGGAGCTGTTTTTT.

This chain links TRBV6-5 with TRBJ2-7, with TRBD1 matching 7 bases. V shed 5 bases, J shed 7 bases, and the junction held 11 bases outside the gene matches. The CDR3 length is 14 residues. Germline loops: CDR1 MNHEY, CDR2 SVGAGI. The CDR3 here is CASSGGQLMGEQYF. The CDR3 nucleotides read TGTGCCAGCAGTGGGGGACAGCTTATGGGGGAGCAGTACTTC.

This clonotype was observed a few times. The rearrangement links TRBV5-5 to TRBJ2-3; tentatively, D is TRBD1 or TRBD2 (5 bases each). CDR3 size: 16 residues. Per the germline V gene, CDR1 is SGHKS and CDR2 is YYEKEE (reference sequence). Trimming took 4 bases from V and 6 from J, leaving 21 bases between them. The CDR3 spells CASSGRDPLQGDTQYF. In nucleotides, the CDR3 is TGTGCCAGCAGCGGCCGGGACCCACTTCAAGGCGATACGCAGTATTTT.

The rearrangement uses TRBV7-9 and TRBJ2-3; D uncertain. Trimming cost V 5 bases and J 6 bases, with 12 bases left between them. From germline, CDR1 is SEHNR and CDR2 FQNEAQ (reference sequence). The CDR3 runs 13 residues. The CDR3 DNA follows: TGTGCCAGCAGCCACCCGCTTGACGATACGCAGTATTTT. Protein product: CASSHPLDDTQYF.

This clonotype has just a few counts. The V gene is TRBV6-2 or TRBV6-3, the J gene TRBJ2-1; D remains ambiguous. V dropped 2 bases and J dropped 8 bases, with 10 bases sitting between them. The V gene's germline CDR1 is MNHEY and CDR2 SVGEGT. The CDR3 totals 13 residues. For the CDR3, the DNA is TGTGCCAGCAGTTACCCGGTTTCGGATGAGCAGTTCTTC. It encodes CASSYPVSDEQFF.

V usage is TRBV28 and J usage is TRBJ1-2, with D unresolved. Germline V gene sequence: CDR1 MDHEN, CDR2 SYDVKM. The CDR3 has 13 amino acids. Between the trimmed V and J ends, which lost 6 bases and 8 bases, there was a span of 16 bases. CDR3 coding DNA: TGTGCCAGCAGCTGGCAGGAAACGGGGGGCTACACCTTC. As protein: CASSWQETGGYTF.

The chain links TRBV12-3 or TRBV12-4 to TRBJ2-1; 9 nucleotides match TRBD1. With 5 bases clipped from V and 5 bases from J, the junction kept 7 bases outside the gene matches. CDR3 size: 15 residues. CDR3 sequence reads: CASSAPGQGDNEQFF. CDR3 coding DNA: TGTGCCAGCAGTGCTCCGGGACAGGGAGACAATGAGCAGTTCTTC.